These 31 T cell receptor beta chains originate from one sample sequenced in a study of T cell responses to AZD1222 COVID-19 vaccine. Clones were sequenced by immunoSEQ multiplex PCR, and TCRdb holds only the in-frame ones, with some missing. The sample lists some 120,000 clones, approximately 85% occurring once. Here the sequenced sample was peripheral blood, taken on day 0 of AZD1222 vaccination. These receptors all stem from an adult in good health.

The chain has TRBV19 and TRBJ1-2; D may be TRBD1 (5 bases). The V end lost 0 bases, the J end lost 4 bases, and 12 bases lay between the germline ends. Looked up from germline, CDR1 is LNHDA and CDR2 is SQIVND (reference sequence). This CDR3 is built from 15 residues. Here the CDR3 DNA reads TGTGCCAGTAGTATAGATCTGGGACTGATCTATGGCTACACCTTC. Translating gives CASSIDLGLIYGYTF.

The chain is built from TRBV7-9 and TRBJ1-4; the D gene is possibly TRBD1 (6 bases). The CDR3 is 14 amino acids. Germline V gene sequence: CDR1 SEHNR, CDR2 FQNEAQ (reference sequence). Trimming cost V 6 bases and J 8 bases, with 16 bases left between them. CDR3 in DNA: TGTGCCAGCAGGACCCAGGGGTCCAAAGAAAAACTGTTTTTT. It yields the protein CASRTQGSKEKLFF.

The sample holds one count of this clone. The chain uses TRBV5-1 and TRBJ2-3; no firm D call. The germline gives CDR1 SGHRS, CDR2 YFSETQ. The V end lost 0 bases, the J end lost 4 bases, and 12 bases lay between the germline ends. This CDR3 is built from 15 residues. The CDR3 is CASSLVRVGADTQYF. The CDR3 region has the DNA TGCGCCAGCAGCTTGGTTAGGGTTGGTGCAGATACGCAGTATTTT.

The V and J genes are TRBV3-1 (or the pseudogene TRBV3-2) and TRBJ1-1; D is perhaps TRBD1 (6 bases). The germline CDR1 and CDR2 sequences are LGHDT and YNNKEL (reference sequence). This CDR3 is built from 14 residues. V dropped 9 bases and J dropped 2 bases, with 16 bases sitting between them. The CDR3 reads CASIKRGLNTEAFF. The CDR3 DNA reads TGTGCCAGTATTAAACGGGGGCTCAACACTGAAGCTTTCTTT.

This clone was picked up one time. This rearrangement joins TRBV5-1 to TRBJ2-7; D uncertain. Per the germline V gene, CDR1 is SGHRS and CDR2 is YFSETQ. The CDR3 totals 14 residues. The V and J ends lost 0 bases and 2 bases respectively, with 9 bases between them. In DNA form, the CDR3 reads TGCGCCAGCAGCTTGGCCTCTTTCACCTACGAGCAGTACTTC. Encoded protein: CASSLASFTYEQYF.

The chain has TRBV5-1 and TRBJ2-1; no reliable D call. This CDR3 region has 15 residues. V shed 1 base and J shed 5 bases, with 13 bases lying between them. Per the germline V gene, CDR1 is SGHRS and CDR2 is YFSETQ. The CDR3 bases are TGCGCCAGCAGCTTGCGTCTATCAGGAAACAATGAGCAGTTCTTC. Residues: CASSLRLSGNNEQFF.

The chain couples TRBV7-2 to TRBJ2-7; 11 positions match TRBD2. Trimming took 1 base from V and 3 from J; bases not matched to a gene: 2. This CDR3 is 15 amino acids long. The germline gives CDR1 SGHTA, CDR2 FQGNSA. This chain's CDR3 is CASSLEGLAVYEQYF. The DNA for the CDR3 is TGTGCCAGCAGCTTAGAGGGACTAGCGGTCTACGAGCAGTACTTC.

J is TRBJ1-5 and V is TRBV30; unclear D gene. Germline loops: CDR1 GTSNPN, CDR2 SVGIG (reference sequence). The CDR3 length is 13 residues. Trimming pared 0 bases from V and 4 bases from J, leaving 7 bases between. CDR3 amino acids: CAWSVQGNQPQHF. CDR3 DNA: TGTGCCTGGAGTGTACAAGGGAATCAGCCCCAGCATTTT. Drawing the rest from reference TRBV30 and TRBJ1-5, the complete variable domain is SQTIHQWPATLVQPVGSPLSLECTVEGTSNPNLYWYRQAAGRGLQLLFYSVGIGQISSEVPQNLSASRPQDRQFILSSKKLLLSDSGFYLCAWSVQGNQPQHFGDGTRLSIL.

V gene TRBV19 combines with J gene TRBJ1-1; a possible D gene is TRBD1 (5 bases). Trimming removed 6 bases at V and 5 bases at J, with 16 bases between. Germline V CDR1 and CDR2: LNHDA, SQIVND (reference sequence). CDR3 size: 14 residues. The CDR3 nucleotides are TGTGCCAGTAGAACATGGCAGGGAGGGACTGAAGCTTTCTTT. Its protein product is CASRTWQGGTEAFF.

V gene TRBV6-5 combines with J gene TRBJ1-5, with a tentative D call TRBD1 (5 bases). The CDR3 is 13 residues long. CDR1 MNHEY and CDR2 SVGAGI come from the germline V gene. V lost 10 bases and J lost 5, with 15 bases in between. This chain's CDR3 is CATSDSFDQPQHF. CDR3 nucleotide sequence: TGTGCCACCTCAGACAGCTTCGATCAGCCCCAGCATTTT.

The table lists this clone with a few counts. The rearrangement uses TRBV27 and TRBJ2-7; 9 bases match TRBD2. The J segment lost 3 bases and the V segment lost 5 bases, leaving 5 bases of the junction unmatched. CDR1 MNHEY and CDR2 SMNVEV come from the germline V gene (reference sequence). This CDR3 region has 14 residues. CDR3 bases: TGTGCCAGCAGTCCCACAGCGGGGGGCTACGAGCAGTACTTC. Its translation is CASSPTAGGYEQYF.

The rearrangement links TRBV3-1 (or the pseudogene TRBV3-2) to TRBJ2-5; 10 nucleotides match TRBD1. From germline, CDR1 is LGHDT and CDR2 YNNKEL (reference sequence). J lost 4 bases, V lost 5 bases, and 4 bases had no gene match. CDR3 length: 14 amino acids. In nucleotides, the CDR3 is TGTGCCAGCAGCGTCCGGGACAGGGGAGAGACCCAGTACTTC. Translated, it gives CASSVRDRGETQYF.

The chain uses TRBV6-1 and TRBJ1-2, with D perhaps TRBD1 (5 bases). Germline V lookup: CDR1 MNHNS, CDR2 SASEGT. The CDR3 loop spans 14 amino acids. V lost 3 bases and J 5 bases, leaving 13 bases between the germline ends. The DNA for the CDR3 is TGTGCCAGCAGTGAGGCCGGGACGGATTATGGCTACACCTTC. Protein product: CASSEAGTDYGYTF.

This chain links TRBV28 with TRBJ2-3; 7 bases line up with TRBD1. Trimming took 7 bases from V and 3 from J; bases not matched to a gene: 10. Germline V gives CDR1 MDHEN, CDR2 SYDVKM. CDR3 length: 15 residues. The CDR3 sequence is CASTENRRGTDTQYF. The CDR3 nucleotides are TGTGCCAGCACCGAAAACCGCAGGGGGACAGATACGCAGTATTTT.

The chain links TRBV7-9 to TRBJ2-7; D unresolved. V dropped 1 base and J dropped 3 bases, with 10 bases sitting between them. Looked up from germline, CDR1 is SEHNR and CDR2 is FQNEAQ (reference sequence). This CDR3 spans 14 amino acids. The CDR3 DNA follows: TGTGCCAGCAGCTTAGGGACCGCCGGCTACGAGCAGTACTTC. Translation gives CASSLGTAGYEQYF. Together with reference TRBV7-9 and TRBJ2-7, the CDR3 gives the full variable domain: DTGVSQNPRHKITKRGQNVTFRCDPISEHNRLYWYRQTLGQGPEFLTYFQNEAQLEKSRLLSDRFSAERPKGSFSTLEIQRTEQGDSAMYLCASSLGTAGYEQYFGPGTRLTVT.

The V call is TRBV7-8, the J call TRBJ2-7, with D perhaps matching TRBD2 (6 bases). The CDR3 covers 15 residues. Between the trimmed V and J ends, which lost 2 bases and 4 bases, there was a span of 15 bases. CDR1 is SGHVS, CDR2 FQNEAQ, per germline. The CDR3 sequence: CASSLWTGASYEQYF. DNA of the CDR3: TGTGCCAGCAGCTTATGGACGGGAGCCAGTTACGAGCAGTACTTC.

The V call is TRBV25-1, the J call TRBJ1-1, with 7 bases fitting TRBD1. With 8 bases clipped from V and 4 bases from J, the junction kept 7 bases outside the gene matches. This CDR3 region has 13 residues. The V gene's germline CDR1 is MGHDK and CDR2 SYGVNS. The CDR3 loop reads CASRHTGVTEAFF. Here the CDR3 DNA reads TGTGCCAGCCGGCACACAGGGGTCACTGAAGCTTTCTTT.

V usage is TRBV6-1 and J usage is TRBJ2-4, with no clear D. Trimming removed 0 bases at V and 2 bases at J, with 11 bases between. CDR3 length: 16 residues. The germline V gene has CDR1 MNHNS and CDR2 SASEGT. The CDR3 sequence is CASSEALGITKNIQYF. CDR3 coding DNA: TGTGCCAGCAGTGAAGCGCTTGGGATCACCAAAAACATTCAGTACTTC.

The chain is built from TRBV5-1 and TRBJ2-7, with unresolved D. CDR3 length: 15 amino acids. With 0 bases removed from V and 0 bases from J, the gap between germline ends came to 10 bases. Germline CDR1 reads SGHRS; CDR2 reads YFSETQ. The CDR3 reads CASSLGLIASYEQYF. CDR3 bases: TGCGCCAGCAGCTTGGGGTTGATTGCCTCCTACGAGCAGTACTTC.

The chain couples TRBV7-9 to TRBJ1-1, with D perhaps TRBD1 (5 bases). Germline V gene data show CDR1 as SEHNR and CDR2 as FQNEAQ (reference sequence). There are 14 residues in the CDR3. The V gene lost 5 bases and the J gene lost 5 bases, with 15 bases spanning the gap. The CDR3 loop reads CASSKGQGETEAFF. The DNA of the CDR3 is TGTGCCAGCAGCAAAGGCCAGGGAGAAACTGAAGCTTTCTTT.

This chain connects TRBV19 to TRBJ2-7, with D perhaps TRBD2 (6 bases). V shed 6 bases and J shed 7 bases, with 19 bases lying between them. CDR1 and CDR2 (germline): LNHDA, SQIVND (reference sequence). CDR3 length equals 14 residues. The CDR3 reads CASSRVGTVLEQYF. The CDR3 DNA follows: TGTGCCAGTAGCCGCGTGGGGACTGTCCTTGAGCAGTACTTC.

The rearrangement uses TRBV18 and TRBJ1-5, with D possibly being TRBD1 (6 bases). CDR1 and CDR2 from the germline V gene are KGHSH and LQKENI. Deletions cut 5 bases from V and 5 bases from J, with 13 bases between. The CDR3 spans 14 residues. In DNA, the CDR3 is TGTGCCAGCTCAACGGGGGGGCGGTATCAGCCCCAGCATTTT. Protein sequence: CASSTGGRYQPQHF.

The chain links TRBV3-1 (or the pseudogene TRBV3-2) to TRBJ2-7; D not resolved. The germline gives CDR1 LGHDT, CDR2 YNNKEL (reference sequence). CDR3 length equals 15 residues. Trimming stripped 2 bases from V and 4 bases from J, with 15 bases between. The CDR3 coding sequence is TGTGCCAGCAGCCAATCGCCAGGAAGCTTTTACGAGCAGTACTTC. The encoded protein is CASSQSPGSFYEQYF.

The chain combines TRBV18 with TRBJ2-7; a possible D gene is TRBD1 (5 bases). V lost 6 bases and J 4 bases, leaving 16 bases between the germline ends. The germline gives CDR1 KGHSH, CDR2 LQKENI. This CDR3 is 14 amino acids long. As DNA, the CDR3 is TGTGCCAGCTCCCCAGGACAAGAAGTGTACGAGCAGTACTTC. Amino acid sequence: CASSPGQEVYEQYF.

In the case of this clone: The junction shows a germline mismatch at one end, possibly a read error. CDR3 in amino acids: CATSGLTGTSTDTQYF. CDR3 nucleotide sequence: TGTGCCACCAGTGGTTTGACAGGCACTAGCACAGATACGCAGTATTTT. The V and J genes are TRBV24-1 and TRBJ2-3; TRBD1 might be the D (6 bases). Germline CDR1 KGHDR, CDR2 SFDVKD. The CDR3 has 16 residues.

The chain uses TRBV19 and TRBJ2-4; TRBD1 or TRBD2 may be the D gene (5 bases each). The CDR3 length is 13 residues. The V end lost 10 bases, the J end lost 6 bases, and 16 bases lay between the germline ends. The germline V gene encodes CDR1 LNHDA and CDR2 SQIVND (reference sequence). CDR3 bases: TGTGCCACCTCAGGGACCCCCTCAAACATTCAGTACTTC. Its protein is CATSGTPSNIQYF.

CDR3 sequence: CASSFSSGKTSPLHF. As DNA, the CDR3 is TGTGCCAGCAGTTTCTCTTCGGGCAAGACTTCACCCCTCCACTTT. The V gene is TRBV28, the J gene TRBJ1-6; D unclear. V shed 3 bases and J shed 9 bases, with 15 bases lying between them. The CDR3 extends over 15 amino acids. The V gene's germline CDR1 is MDHEN and CDR2 SYDVKM.

This chain's CDR3 is CASSPIGTNYGYTF. The DNA of the CDR3 is TGTGCCAGCAGCCCCATTGGCACCAACTATGGCTACACCTTC. This chain links TRBV28 with TRBJ1-2; no clear D. The CDR3 is made up of 14 amino acids. V dropped 6 bases and J dropped 2 bases, with 13 bases sitting between them. Germline V gene lookup returns CDR1 MDHEN and CDR2 SYDVKM.

This clone was seen a single time. The CDR3 DNA sequence: TGCAGTGCCTTGACATCGGGGGGCTACACCTTC. Protein product: CSALTSGGYTF. The rearrangement uses TRBV20-1 and TRBJ1-2, with no clear D. CDR3 size: 11 residues. Germline CDR1 and CDR2: DFQATT and SNEGSKA (reference sequence). V gave up 6 bases and J gave up 8 bases, with 13 bases separating them.

The chain has TRBV10-3 and TRBJ1-2; D is perhaps TRBD1 (6 bases). This CDR3 is built from 13 residues. The V and J ends lost 3 bases and 5 bases respectively, with 10 bases between them. CDR1 and CDR2 from the germline V gene are ENHRY and SYGVKD. CDR3 sequence reads: CAISDDQGYGYTF. The CDR3 bases are TGTGCCATCAGTGATGACCAGGGGTATGGCTACACCTTC.

The V and J genes are TRBV14 and TRBJ1-2, with unresolved D. The V end was cut by 5 bases, the J end by 8 bases, with 15 bases between. CDR3 length: 13 residues. CDR1 SGHDN and CDR2 FVKESK come from the germline V gene. The CDR3 region has the DNA TGTGCCAGCAGCTATCGGCCGGGGTTAGGCTACACCTTC. It specifies CASSYRPGLGYTF.